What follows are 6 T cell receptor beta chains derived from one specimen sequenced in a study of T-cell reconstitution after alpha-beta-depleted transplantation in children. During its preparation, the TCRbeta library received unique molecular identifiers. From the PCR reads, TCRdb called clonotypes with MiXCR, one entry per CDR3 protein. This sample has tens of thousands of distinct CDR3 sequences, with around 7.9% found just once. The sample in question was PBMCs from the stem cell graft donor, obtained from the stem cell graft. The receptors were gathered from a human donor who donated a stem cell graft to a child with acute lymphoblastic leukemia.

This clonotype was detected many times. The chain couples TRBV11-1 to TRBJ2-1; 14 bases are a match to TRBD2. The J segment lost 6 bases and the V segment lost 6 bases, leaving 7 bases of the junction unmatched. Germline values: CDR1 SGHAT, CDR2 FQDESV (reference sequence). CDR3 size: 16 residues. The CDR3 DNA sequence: TGTGCCAGCAGAGGACTAGCGGGGGGAAGGGGCAATGAGCAGTTCTTC. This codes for CASRGLAGGRGNEQFF.

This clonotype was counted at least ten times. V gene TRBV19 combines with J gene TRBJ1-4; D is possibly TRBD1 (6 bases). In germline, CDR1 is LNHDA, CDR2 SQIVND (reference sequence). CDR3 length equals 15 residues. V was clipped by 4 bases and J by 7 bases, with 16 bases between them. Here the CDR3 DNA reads TGTGCCAGTAGTAACGCAGAGGGGGGAAGTGAAAAACTGTTTTTT. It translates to CASSNAEGGSEKLFF.

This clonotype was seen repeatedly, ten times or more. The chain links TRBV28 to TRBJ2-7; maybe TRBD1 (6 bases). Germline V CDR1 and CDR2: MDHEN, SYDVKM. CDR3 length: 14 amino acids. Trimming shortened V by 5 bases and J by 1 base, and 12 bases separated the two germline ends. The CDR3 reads CASSPHDRSYEQYF. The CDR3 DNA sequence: TGTGCCAGCAGTCCCCACGACAGGTCCTACGAGCAGTACTTC.

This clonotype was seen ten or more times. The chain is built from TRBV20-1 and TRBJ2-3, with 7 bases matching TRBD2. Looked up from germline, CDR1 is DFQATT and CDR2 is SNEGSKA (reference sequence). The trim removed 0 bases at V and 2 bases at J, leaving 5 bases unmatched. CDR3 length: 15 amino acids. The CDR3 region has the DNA TGCAGTGCTAGAGATTTTCGGGGGGACACAGATACGCAGTATTTT. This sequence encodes CSARDFRGDTDTQYF.

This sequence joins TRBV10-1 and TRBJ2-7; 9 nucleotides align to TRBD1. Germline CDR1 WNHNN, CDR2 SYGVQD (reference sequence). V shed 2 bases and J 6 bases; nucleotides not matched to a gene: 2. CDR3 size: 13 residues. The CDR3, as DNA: TGCGCCAGCAGTGAGGGGACAGGGTCCGAGCAGTACTTC. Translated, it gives CASSEGTGSEQYF.

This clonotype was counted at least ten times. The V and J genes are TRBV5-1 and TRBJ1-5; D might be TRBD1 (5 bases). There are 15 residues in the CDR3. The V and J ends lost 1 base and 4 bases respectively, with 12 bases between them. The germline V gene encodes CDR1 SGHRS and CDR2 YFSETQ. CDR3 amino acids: CASSLWGDENQPQHF. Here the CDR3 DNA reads TGCGCCAGCAGCTTGTGGGGCGACGAGAATCAGCCCCAGCATTTT.